This TCR beta chain was recorded in a study of T cells in narcolepsy. Study details: Donors had narcolepsy type 1 or type 2, or were healthy controls.

To note about this clone: The antigen is not known.

Sequencing was performed with immunoSEQ multiplex PCR; in TCRdb, only in-frame clones are kept and a portion is missing. Among around 42,000 clones listed, around 88% were seen once. The CDR3 is made up of 14 amino acids. Looked up from germline, CDR1 is LNHDA and CDR2 is SQIVND (reference sequence). Deletions cut 7 bases from V and 2 bases from J, with 14 bases between. Study-wide points: No autoreactive T cell clone sequences appeared in some memory CD4+ repertoires. Autoreactive HCRT-specific and TRIB2-specific clonotypes were marked in same-patient CSF-versus-blood CD4+ comparisons. Healthy controls reportedly lacked the autoreactive clonotypes serially found in patients' blood.

The source is a human donor with narcolepsy. This sequence joins TRBV19 and TRBJ1-1; D perhaps matches TRBD1 (6 bases). Sequenced: CD45RA- memory CD4+ T cells from PBMCs. CDR3 sequence (DNA): TGTGCCAGTAAAGGGGGGGGTGGTAACACTGAAGCTTTCTTT. The encoded protein is CASKGGGGNTEAFF. The full variable domain, completed using reference TRBV19 and TRBJ1-1, is DGGITQSPKYLFRKEGQNVTLSCEQNLNHDAMYWYRQDPGQGLRLIYYSQIVNDFQKGDIAEGYSVSREKKESFPLTVTSAQKNPTAFYLCASKGGGGNTEAFFGQGTRLTVV.